The present entry profiles one TCR beta chain with its context. As yet, its antigen is unknown. Sequenced material consisted of expressed TCRB transcripts (all of the isolated RNA was reverse transcribed). TCRdb's table, derived via immunoSEQ multiplex PCR, lists solely in-frame clones and lacks some. This repertoire shows roughly 280,000 clones, around 22% found once; its top ten account for over 0.01%. This record belongs to a study of beta chain features in type 1 diabetes. Whole-study context: There was similarity between patients and healthy donors in age, gender and cell yields. In all, approximately 110 million sorted cells from all samples were analyzed.

The purity of all sorted populations exceeded 98%. The CDR3 loop spans 12 amino acids. V was clipped by 8 bases and J by 4 bases, with 11 bases between them. Germline CDR1 LGHNT, CDR2 FRNRAP. Study-level findings and limits: Type 1 diabetes patients showed a moderate but significant shortening of TCRB CDR3s in all four CD4+ subsets. Shorter templates might be favored by PCR, equally in patients and controls.

Specimen: naive CD4+ T cells from blood. The receptor was isolated from a woman in her 30s with type 1 diabetes. This chain joins TRBV12-5 and TRBJ1-1; no reliable D call. For the CDR3, the DNA is TGTGCTAGTAGCGGTCCGGTCACTGAAGCTTTCTTT. Amino acids: CASSGPVTEAFF.